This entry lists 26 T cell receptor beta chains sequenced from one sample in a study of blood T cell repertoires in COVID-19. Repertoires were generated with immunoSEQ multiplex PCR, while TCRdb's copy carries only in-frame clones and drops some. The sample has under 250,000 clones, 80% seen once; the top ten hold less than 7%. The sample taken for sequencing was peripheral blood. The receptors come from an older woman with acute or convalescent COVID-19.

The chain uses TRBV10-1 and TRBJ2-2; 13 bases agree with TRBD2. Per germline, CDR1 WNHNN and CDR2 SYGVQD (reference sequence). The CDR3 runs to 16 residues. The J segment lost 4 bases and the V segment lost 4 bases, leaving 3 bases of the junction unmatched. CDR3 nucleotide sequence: TGCGCCAGCAGTGGAGGACTAGCGGGAGTCACCGGGGAGCTGTTTTTT. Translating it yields CASSGGLAGVTGELFF.

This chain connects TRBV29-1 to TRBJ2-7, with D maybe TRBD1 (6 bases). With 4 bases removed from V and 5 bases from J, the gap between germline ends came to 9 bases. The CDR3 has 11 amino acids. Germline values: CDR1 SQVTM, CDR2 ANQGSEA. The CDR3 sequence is CSVVEGDEQYF. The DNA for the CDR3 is TGCAGCGTTGTTGAGGGGGACGAGCAGTACTTC.

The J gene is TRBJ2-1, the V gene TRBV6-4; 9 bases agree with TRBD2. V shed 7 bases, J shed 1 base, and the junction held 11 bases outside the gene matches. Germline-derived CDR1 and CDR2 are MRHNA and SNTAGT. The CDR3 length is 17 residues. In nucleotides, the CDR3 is TGTGCCAGCAACCACACTATAGCGGGAGATTCCTACAATGAGCAGTTCTTC. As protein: CASNHTIAGDSYNEQFF.

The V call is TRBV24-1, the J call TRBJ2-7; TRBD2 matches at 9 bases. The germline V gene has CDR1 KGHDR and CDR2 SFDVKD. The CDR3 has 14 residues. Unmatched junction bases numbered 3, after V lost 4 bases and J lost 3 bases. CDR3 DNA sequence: TGTGCCACCAGTGACCCGCGGGGGGGCTACGAGCAGTACTTC. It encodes CATSDPRGGYEQYF.

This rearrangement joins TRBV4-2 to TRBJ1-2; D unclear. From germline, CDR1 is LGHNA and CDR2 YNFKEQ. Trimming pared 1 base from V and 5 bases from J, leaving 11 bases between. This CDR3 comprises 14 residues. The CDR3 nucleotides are TGTGCCAGCAGCCAAGCGGCGGTGTCTTATGGCTACACCTTC. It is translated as CASSQAAVSYGYTF.

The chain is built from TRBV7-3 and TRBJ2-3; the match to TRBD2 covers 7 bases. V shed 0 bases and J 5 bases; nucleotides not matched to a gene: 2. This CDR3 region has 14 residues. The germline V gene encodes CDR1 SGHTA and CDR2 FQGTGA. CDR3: CASSLTLAGDTQYF. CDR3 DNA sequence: TGTGCCAGCAGCTTAACGTTAGCGGGAGATACGCAGTATTTT.

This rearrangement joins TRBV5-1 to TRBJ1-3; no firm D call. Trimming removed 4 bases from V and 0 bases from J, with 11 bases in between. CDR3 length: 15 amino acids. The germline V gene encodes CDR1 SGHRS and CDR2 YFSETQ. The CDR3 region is CASSPPPGSGNTIYF. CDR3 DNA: TGCGCCAGCAGCCCGCCACCGGGCTCTGGAAACACCATATATTTT.

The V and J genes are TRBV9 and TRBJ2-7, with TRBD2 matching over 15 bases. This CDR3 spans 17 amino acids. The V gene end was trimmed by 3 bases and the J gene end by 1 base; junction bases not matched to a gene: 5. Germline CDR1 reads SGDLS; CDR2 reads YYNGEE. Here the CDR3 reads CASSEGLAGGSSYEQYF. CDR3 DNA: TGTGCCAGCAGCGAGGGACTAGCGGGAGGTTCATCCTACGAGCAGTACTTC.

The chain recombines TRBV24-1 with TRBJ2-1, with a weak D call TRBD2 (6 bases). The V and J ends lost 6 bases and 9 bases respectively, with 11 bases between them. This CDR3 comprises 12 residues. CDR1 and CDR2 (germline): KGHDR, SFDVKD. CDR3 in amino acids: CATSWGDGEQFF. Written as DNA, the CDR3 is TGTGCCACCAGTTGGGGGGACGGTGAGCAGTTCTTC.

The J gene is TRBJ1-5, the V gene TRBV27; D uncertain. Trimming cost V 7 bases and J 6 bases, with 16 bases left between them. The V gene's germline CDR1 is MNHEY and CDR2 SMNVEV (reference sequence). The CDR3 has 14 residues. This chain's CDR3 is CASNLSREGQPQHF. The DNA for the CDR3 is TGTGCCAGCAATTTGTCGAGGGAAGGTCAGCCCCAGCATTTT.

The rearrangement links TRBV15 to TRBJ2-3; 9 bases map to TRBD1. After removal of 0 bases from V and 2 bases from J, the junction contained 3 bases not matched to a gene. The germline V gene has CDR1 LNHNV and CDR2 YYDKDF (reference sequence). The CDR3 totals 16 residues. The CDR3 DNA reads TGTGCCACCAGCAGAGATGAACAGGGGGCCACAGATACGCAGTATTTT. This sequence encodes CATSRDEQGATDTQYF.

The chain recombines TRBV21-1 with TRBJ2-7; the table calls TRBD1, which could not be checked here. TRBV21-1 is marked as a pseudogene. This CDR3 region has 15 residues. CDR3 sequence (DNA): TGTGCCACCCCATTAGTAAGGACAAACTCCTACGAGCAGTACTTC. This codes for CATPLVRTNSYEQYF.

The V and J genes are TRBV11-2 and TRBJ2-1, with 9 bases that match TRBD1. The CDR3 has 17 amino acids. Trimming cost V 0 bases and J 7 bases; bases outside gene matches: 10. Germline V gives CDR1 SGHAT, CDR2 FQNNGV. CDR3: CASSLDRGTGIKNEQFF. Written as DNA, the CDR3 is TGTGCCAGCAGCTTAGATCGGGGGACAGGGATTAAGAATGAGCAGTTCTTC.

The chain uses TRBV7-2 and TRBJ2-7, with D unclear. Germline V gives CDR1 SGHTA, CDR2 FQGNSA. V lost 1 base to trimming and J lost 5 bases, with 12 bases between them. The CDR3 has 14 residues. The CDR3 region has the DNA TGTGCCAGCAGCTTAGTCAGGTTTCCCCACGAGCAGTACTTC. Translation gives CASSLVRFPHEQYF.

This chain's CDR3 is CASSMGPLAGVGNTGELFF. CDR3 DNA: TGTGCCAGTAGTATGGGGCCTCTAGCGGGAGTAGGGAACACCGGGGAGCTGTTTTTT. The chain couples TRBV19 to TRBJ2-2, with 10 bases fitting TRBD2. Trimming at V came to 3 bases and at J to 1 base, leaving 11 bases not matched to a gene. CDR3 length: 19 amino acids. Germline CDR1 is LNHDA and CDR2 is SQIVND (reference sequence).

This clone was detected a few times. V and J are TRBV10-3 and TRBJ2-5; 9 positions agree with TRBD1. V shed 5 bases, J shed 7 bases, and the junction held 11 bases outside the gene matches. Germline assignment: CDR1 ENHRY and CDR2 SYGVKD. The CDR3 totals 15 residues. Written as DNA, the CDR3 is TGTGCCATCAGTCCCTCACGGACAGGGGATGGGACCCAGTACTTC. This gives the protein CAISPSRTGDGTQYF.

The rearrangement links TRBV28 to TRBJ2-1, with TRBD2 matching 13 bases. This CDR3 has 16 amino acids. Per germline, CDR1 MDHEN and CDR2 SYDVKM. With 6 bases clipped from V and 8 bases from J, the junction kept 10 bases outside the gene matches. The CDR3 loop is CASRPQLAGGPDEQFF. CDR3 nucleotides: TGTGCCAGCAGACCCCAACTAGCGGGAGGGCCTGATGAGCAGTTCTTC.

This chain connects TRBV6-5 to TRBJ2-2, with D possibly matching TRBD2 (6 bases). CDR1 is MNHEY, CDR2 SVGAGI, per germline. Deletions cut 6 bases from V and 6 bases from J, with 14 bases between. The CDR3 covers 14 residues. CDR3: CASSIREFAGELFF. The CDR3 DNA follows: TGTGCCAGCAGCATCCGGGAGTTCGCCGGGGAGCTGTTTTTT.

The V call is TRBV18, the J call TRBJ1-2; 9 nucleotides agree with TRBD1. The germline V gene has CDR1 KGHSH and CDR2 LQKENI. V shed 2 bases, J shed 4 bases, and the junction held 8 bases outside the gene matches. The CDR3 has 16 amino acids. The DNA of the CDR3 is TGTGCCAGCTCACCATTCGAACAGGGGGCGTCCTATGGCTACACCTTC. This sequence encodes CASSPFEQGASYGYTF.

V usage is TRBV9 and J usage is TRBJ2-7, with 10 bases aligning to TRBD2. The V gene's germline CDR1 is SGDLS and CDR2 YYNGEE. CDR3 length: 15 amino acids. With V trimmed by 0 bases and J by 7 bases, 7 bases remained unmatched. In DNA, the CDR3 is TGTGCCAGCAGCGTAGCTAGCGGGGGTTCTTGGGAGCAGTACTTC. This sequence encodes CASSVASGGSWEQYF.

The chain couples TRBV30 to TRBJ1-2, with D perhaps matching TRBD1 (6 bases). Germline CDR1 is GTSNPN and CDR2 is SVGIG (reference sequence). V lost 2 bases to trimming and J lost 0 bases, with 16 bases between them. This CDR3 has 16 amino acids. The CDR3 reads CAWSSPPTGSNYGYTF. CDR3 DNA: TGTGCCTGGAGTTCTCCCCCGACAGGATCTAACTATGGCTACACCTTC.

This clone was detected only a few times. The CDR3 region is CASSLETSHNEQFF. In DNA form, the CDR3 reads TGTGCCAGCAGTTTAGAAACTAGCCACAATGAGCAGTTCTTC. The gene calls are TRBV27 and TRBJ2-1; the D gene is possibly TRBD2 (6 bases). CDR3 length: 14 residues. Looked up from germline, CDR1 is MNHEY and CDR2 is SMNVEV (reference sequence). Trimming removed 2 bases from V and 5 bases from J, with 10 bases in between.

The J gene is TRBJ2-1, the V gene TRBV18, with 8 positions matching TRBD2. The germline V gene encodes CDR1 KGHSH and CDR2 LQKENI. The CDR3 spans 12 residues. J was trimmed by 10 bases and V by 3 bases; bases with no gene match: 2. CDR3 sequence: CASSPRLAEQFF. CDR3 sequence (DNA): TGTGCCAGCTCACCCCGACTAGCGGAGCAGTTCTTC.

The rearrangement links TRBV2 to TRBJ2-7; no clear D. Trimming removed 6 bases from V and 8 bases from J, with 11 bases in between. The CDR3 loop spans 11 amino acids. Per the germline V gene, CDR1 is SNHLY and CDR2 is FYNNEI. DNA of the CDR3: TGTGCCAGCAGATCCGAGAGTAAGCAGTACTTC. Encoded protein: CASRSESKQYF.

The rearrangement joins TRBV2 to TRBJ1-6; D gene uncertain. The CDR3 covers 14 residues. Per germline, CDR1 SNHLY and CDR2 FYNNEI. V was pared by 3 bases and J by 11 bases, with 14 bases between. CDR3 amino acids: CASSEFRSLPPLHF. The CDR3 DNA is TGTGCCAGCAGTGAGTTCAGATCCCTCCCACCCCTCCACTTT.

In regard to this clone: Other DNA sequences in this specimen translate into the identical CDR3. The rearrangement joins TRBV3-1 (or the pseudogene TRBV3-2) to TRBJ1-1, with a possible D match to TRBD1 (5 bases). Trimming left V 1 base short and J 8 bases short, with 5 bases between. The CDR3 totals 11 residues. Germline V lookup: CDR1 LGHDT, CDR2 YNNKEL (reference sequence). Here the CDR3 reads CASSQGGEAFF. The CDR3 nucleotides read TGTGCCAGCAGCCAAGGGGGCGAAGCTTTCTTT.